The 13 T cell receptor beta chains presented below share a single source sample, sequenced in a study of blood T cell repertoires in COVID-19. Clones were sequenced by immunoSEQ multiplex PCR, and TCRdb holds only the in-frame ones, with some missing. The sample yields 25,000 to 30,000 clones, approximately 92% seen once. What was sequenced was peripheral blood. Receptors originate from a man in his sixties with acute or convalescent COVID-19.

V usage is TRBV7-2 and J usage is TRBJ1-2, with 11 bases identical to TRBD1. Germline V gene lookup returns CDR1 SGHTA and CDR2 FQGNSA. The J segment lost 5 bases and the V segment lost 7 bases, leaving 6 bases of the junction unmatched. The CDR3 is 14 amino acids. CDR3 residues: CASNSGQGAYGYTF. CDR3 sequence (DNA): TGTGCCAGCAACTCAGGACAGGGGGCGTATGGCTACACCTTC.

The chain recombines TRBV5-1 with TRBJ2-1, with D unresolved. Germline loops: CDR1 SGHRS, CDR2 YFSETQ. The V end was cut by 2 bases, the J end by 0 bases, with 9 bases between. CDR3 length: 15 amino acids. The DNA for the CDR3 is TGCGCCAGCAGCTTTGAGCTTAGCTCCTACAATGAGCAGTTCTTC. Translating gives CASSFELSSYNEQFF. The entire variable domain, with the rest obtained from reference TRBV5-1 and TRBJ2-1, is as follows: KAGVTQTPRYLIKTRGQQVTLSCSPISGHRSVSWYQQTPGQGLQFLFEYFSETQRNKGNFPGRFSGRQFSNSRSEMNVSTLELGDSALYLCASSFELSSYNEQFFGPGTRLTVL.

This chain uses TRBV7-2 with TRBJ2-1; 9 bases are a match to TRBD2. Trimming took 5 bases from V and 1 from J; bases not matched to a gene: 6. Germline V gives CDR1 SGHTA, CDR2 FQGNSA. The CDR3 sequence is 16 residues long. The CDR3 loop reads CASSVLAGASYNEQFF. The CDR3, as DNA: TGTGCCAGCAGCGTATTAGCGGGAGCATCCTACAATGAGCAGTTCTTC. The full variable domain, its missing parts supplied by reference TRBV7-2 and TRBJ2-1, is GAGVSQSPSNKVTEKGKDVELRCDPISGHTALYWYRQSLGQGLEFLIYFQGNSAPDKSGLPSDRFSAERTGGSVSTLTIQRTQQEDSAVYLCASSVLAGASYNEQFFGPGTRLTVL.

The chain has TRBV5-1 and TRBJ2-7; TRBD1 matches at 8 bases. The V gene end was trimmed by 0 bases and the J gene end by 4 bases; junction bases not matched to a gene: 3. This CDR3 is built from 14 residues. CDR1 and CDR2 (germline): SGHRS, YFSETQ. The CDR3 bases are TGCGCCAGCAGCTTGGGCAGGGGGCAATACGAGCAGTACTTC. Translation gives CASSLGRGQYEQYF.

J is TRBJ1-5 and V is TRBV5-4; D may be TRBD1 (5 bases). This CDR3 is built from 15 residues. Trimming removed 2 bases from V and 1 base from J, with 10 bases in between. The germline gives CDR1 SGHNT, CDR2 YYREEE (reference sequence). As DNA, the CDR3 is TGTGCCAGCAGCTTCGGGGGAGGGAGCAATCAGCCCCAGCATTTT. It is translated as CASSFGGGSNQPQHF.

DNA for the CDR3: TGTGCCAGCAGCTTGGAGCTAGGAGTGAACACTGAAGCTTTCTTT. This codes for CASSLELGVNTEAFF. V and J are TRBV5-4 and TRBJ1-1, with D uncertain. The CDR3 length is 15 residues. Trimming removed 0 bases at V and 0 bases at J, with 9 bases between. From germline, CDR1 is SGHNT and CDR2 YYREEE (reference sequence).

This chain joins TRBV15 and TRBJ2-1, with 9 bases matching TRBD1. Germline CDR1 reads LNHNV; CDR2 reads YYDKDF (reference sequence). Trimming at V came to 3 bases and at J to 4 bases, leaving 10 bases not matched to a gene. This CDR3 has 17 amino acids. The CDR3 reads CATSSPNRGQTYNEQFF. CDR3 nucleotides: TGTGCCACCAGCAGCCCGAACAGGGGGCAAACTTACAATGAGCAGTTCTTC.

In nucleotides, the CDR3 is TGTGCCAGCAGCGTTGGACTCCCCAATGAGCAGTTCTTC. This gives the protein CASSVGLPNEQFF. The chain couples TRBV5-4 to TRBJ2-1, with a weak D call TRBD2 (5 bases). The CDR3 extends over 13 amino acids. Trimming stripped 4 bases from V and 6 bases from J, with 11 bases between. Germline CDR1 SGHNT, CDR2 YYREEE (reference sequence).

The chain combines TRBV19 with TRBJ2-7; TRBD1 agrees at 8 bases. There are 15 residues in the CDR3. Per the germline V gene, CDR1 is LNHDA and CDR2 is SQIVND (reference sequence). The junction had 5 bases not matched to a gene; V was cut back by 1 base and J by 3 bases. The CDR3 loop reads CASSIVAGGNYEQYF. Here the CDR3 DNA reads TGTGCCAGTAGTATAGTGGCAGGGGGCAACTACGAGCAGTACTTC.

V and J are TRBV9 and TRBJ1-1; 8 nucleotides agree with TRBD1. The CDR3 spans 14 residues. V gave up 2 bases and J gave up 7 bases; unmatched junction bases: 7. From germline, CDR1 is SGDLS and CDR2 YYNGEE. The CDR3 DNA reads as TGTGCCAGCAGCGTCCCGACAGGGGTGGGTGAAGCTTTCTTT. This translates into CASSVPTGVGEAFF.

The J gene is TRBJ1-6, the V gene TRBV5-8; D is ambiguous. V gave up 7 bases and J gave up 8 bases, with 16 bases separating them. There are 14 residues in the CDR3. Per the germline V gene, CDR1 is SGHTS and CDR2 is YDEGEE. The CDR3 protein is CASHTAGRHSPLHF. CDR3 sequence (DNA): TGTGCCAGCCACACGGCCGGGAGGCATTCACCCCTCCACTTT.

The chain employs TRBV28 and TRBJ1-2; D possibly corresponds to TRBD1 (5 bases). Germline CDR1 and CDR2: MDHEN and SYDVKM. This CDR3 contains 14 residues. Deletions cut 2 bases from V and 6 bases from J, with 13 bases between. CDR3 coding DNA: TGTGCCAGCAGTTTACCTCAGGGTTTCAATGGCTACACCTTC. Amino acid sequence: CASSLPQGFNGYTF.

This rearrangement joins TRBV5-1 to TRBJ1-2; D not certain. There are 15 residues in the CDR3. Germline CDR1 and CDR2: SGHRS and YFSETQ. V shed 4 bases and J shed 4 bases, with 17 bases lying between them. The CDR3 DNA sequence: TGCGCCAGCAGCCCGCAGACATTACAAGGCTATGGCTACACCTTC. This codes for CASSPQTLQGYGYTF.